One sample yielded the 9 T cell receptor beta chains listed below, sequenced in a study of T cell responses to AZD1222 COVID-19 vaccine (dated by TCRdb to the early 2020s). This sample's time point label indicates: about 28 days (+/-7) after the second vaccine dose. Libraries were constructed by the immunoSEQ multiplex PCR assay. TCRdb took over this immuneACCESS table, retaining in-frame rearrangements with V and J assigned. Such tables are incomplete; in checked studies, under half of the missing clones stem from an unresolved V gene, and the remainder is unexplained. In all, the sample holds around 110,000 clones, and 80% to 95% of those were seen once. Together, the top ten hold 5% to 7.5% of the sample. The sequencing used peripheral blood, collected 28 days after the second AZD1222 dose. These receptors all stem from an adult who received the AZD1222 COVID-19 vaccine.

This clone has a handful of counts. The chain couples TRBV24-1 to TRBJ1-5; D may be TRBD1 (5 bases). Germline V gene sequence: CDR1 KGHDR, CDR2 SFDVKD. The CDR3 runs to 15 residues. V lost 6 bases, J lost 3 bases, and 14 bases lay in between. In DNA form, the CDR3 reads TGTGCCACCAGTCGACGGGGGAGTAACAATCAGCCCCAGCATTTT. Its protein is CATSRRGSNNQPQHF.

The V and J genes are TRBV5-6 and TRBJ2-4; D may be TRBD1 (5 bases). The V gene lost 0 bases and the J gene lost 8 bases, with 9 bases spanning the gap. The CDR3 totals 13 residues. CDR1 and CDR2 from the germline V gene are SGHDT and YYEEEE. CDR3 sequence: CASSLGRVDIQYF. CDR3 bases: TGTGCCAGCAGCTTGGGCAGGGTGGACATTCAGTACTTC.

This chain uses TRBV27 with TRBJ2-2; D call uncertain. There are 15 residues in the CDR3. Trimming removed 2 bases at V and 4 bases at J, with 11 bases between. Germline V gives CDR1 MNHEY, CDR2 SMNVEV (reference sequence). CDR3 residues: CASSLPRTGTGELFF. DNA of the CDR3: TGTGCCAGCAGTTTACCCCGGACGGGCACCGGGGAGCTGTTTTTT.

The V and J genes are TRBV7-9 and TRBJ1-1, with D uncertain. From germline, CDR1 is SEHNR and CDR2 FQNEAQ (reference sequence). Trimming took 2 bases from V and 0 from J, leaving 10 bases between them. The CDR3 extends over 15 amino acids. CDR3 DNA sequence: TGTGCCAGCAGCTTAAATGTGGGCATGAACACTGAAGCTTTCTTT. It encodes CASSLNVGMNTEAFF.

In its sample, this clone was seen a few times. The CDR3 here is CASSSTGDYGYTF. The CDR3 bases are TGTGCCAGCAGCTCGACAGGGGACTATGGCTACACCTTC. The rearrangement links TRBV7-9 to TRBJ1-2; 8 bases fit TRBD1. V shed 4 bases and J 3 bases; nucleotides not matched to a gene: 1. The CDR3 is 13 residues long. The germline V gene encodes CDR1 SEHNR and CDR2 FQNEAQ (reference sequence).

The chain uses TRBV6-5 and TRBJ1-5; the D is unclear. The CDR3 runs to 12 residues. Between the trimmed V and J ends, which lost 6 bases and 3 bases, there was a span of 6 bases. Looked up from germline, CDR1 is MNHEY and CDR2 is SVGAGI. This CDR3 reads CASRPVNQPQHF. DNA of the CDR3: TGTGCCAGCAGGCCAGTCAATCAGCCCCAGCATTTT.

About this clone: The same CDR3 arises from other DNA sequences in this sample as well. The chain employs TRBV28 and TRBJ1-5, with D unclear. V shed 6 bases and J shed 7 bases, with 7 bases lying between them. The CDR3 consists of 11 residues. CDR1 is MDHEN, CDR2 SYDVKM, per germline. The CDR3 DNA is TGTGCCAGCAGCCTCGAACAGCCCCAGCATTTT. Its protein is CASSLEQPQHF.

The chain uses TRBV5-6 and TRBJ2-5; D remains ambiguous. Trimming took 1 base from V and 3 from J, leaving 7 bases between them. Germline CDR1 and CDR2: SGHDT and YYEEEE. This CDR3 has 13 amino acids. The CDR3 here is CASSLWIEETQYF. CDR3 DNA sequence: TGTGCCAGCAGCTTGTGGATAGAAGAGACCCAGTACTTC.

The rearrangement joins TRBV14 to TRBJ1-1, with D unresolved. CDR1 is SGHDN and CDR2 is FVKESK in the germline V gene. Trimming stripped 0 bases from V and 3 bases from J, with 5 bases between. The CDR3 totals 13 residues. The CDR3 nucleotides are TGTGCCAGCAGCCAAGATGGGGACACTGAAGCTTTCTTT. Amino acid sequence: CASSQDGDTEAFF.